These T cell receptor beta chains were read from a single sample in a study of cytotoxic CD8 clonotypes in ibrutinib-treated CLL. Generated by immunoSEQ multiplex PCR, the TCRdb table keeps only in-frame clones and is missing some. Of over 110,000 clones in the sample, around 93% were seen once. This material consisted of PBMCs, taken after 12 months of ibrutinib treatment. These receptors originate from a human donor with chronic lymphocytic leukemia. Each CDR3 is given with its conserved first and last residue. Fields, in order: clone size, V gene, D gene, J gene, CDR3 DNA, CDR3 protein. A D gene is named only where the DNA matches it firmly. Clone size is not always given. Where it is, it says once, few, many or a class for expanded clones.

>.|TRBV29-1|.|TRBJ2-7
TGCAGCGTTGTCTCAGGGACGGGCAACGAGCAGTACTTC
CSVVSGTGNEQYF
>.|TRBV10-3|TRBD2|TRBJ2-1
TGTGCCATCAGTGAGTCGAGCGGGAGCGACTACAATGAGCAGTTCTTC
CAISESSGSDYNEQFF
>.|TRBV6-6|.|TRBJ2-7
TGTGCCAGCAGCCGGGTGGAGGCGGACGAGCAGTACTTC
CASSRVEADEQYF
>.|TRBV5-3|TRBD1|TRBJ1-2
TGTGCCTGTTTGACAGGGGATAGTAACTATGGCTACACCTTC
CACLTGDSNYGYTF
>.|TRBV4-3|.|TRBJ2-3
TGCGCCAGCACTAGCGAGCCCGATAAAAGTAGCACAGATACGCAGTATTTT
CASTSEPDKSSTDTQYF
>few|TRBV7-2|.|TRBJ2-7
TGTGCCAGCCAATTAGACGGGTCGGCTAGTCAGTACTTC
CASQLDGSASQYF
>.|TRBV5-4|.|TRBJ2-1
TGTGCCAGCAGCTTGGGCGAGCAGTTCTTC
CASSLGEQFF
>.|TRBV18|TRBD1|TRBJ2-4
TGTGCCAGCTCACTCGTCGGACAGGGGGATAACATTCAGTACTTC
CASSLVGQGDNIQYF
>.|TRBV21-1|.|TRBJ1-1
TGTGCCAGCAGCAAAGGCAGGGGGCGTAGGGAAGCTTTCTTT
CASSKGRGRREAFF
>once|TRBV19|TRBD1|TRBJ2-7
TGTGCCAGTAGTGCCGGGACAGGGGGCTCCTACGAGCAGTACTTC
CASSAGTGGSYEQYF
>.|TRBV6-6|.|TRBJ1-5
TGTGCCAGCAGTGTGGTTGCGGTCGATCAGCCCCAGCATTTT
CASSVVAVDQPQHF
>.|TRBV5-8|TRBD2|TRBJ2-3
TGTGCCAGCAGCTTTGTCCTGGCGGGAGGGCCAGGAGATACGCAGTATTTT
CASSFVLAGGPGDTQYF
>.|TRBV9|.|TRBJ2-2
TGTGCCAGCAGCGCCCCACTGGGGATCGGGGAGCTGTTTTTT
CASSAPLGIGELFF
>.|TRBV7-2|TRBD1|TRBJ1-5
TGTGCCAGCAGTTTCCGGACAGGGGATCAGCCCCAGCATTTT
CASSFRTGDQPQHF
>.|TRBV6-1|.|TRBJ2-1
TGTGCCAGCAGTGAACAGACAGCGCGGAAATACAATGAGCAGTTCTTC
CASSEQTARKYNEQFF
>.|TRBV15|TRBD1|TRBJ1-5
TGTGCCACCAGCAGAAAGGGGGCGATGGATCAGCCCCAGCATTTT
CATSRKGAMDQPQHF
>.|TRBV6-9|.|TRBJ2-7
TGTGCCAGCAGTCAGGGTCTCGAGCAGTACTTC
CASSQGLEQYF
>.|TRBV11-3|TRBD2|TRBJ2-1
TGTGCCAGCAGCCCAAGCGGGAGCTCGTACAATGAGCAGTTCTTC
CASSPSGSSYNEQFF
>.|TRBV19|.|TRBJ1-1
TGTGCCAGTAGTCCCGGGGTCCGAAGGATTGCTTTCTTT
CASSPGVRRIAFF
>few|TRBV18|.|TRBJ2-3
TGTGCCAGCTCACCACCTGGGGTGTATGGCACAGATACGCAGTATTTT
CASSPPGVYGTDTQYF
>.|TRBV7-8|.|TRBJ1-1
TGTGCCAGCAGCCGTACCACTTCGGCGAACACTGAAGCTTTCTTT
CASSRTTSANTEAFF
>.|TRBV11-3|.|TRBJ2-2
TGTGCCAGCAGCTTAATGGTGAACACCGGGGAGCTGTTTTTT
CASSLMVNTGELFF